Each of the 27 T cell receptor beta chains below was sequenced from the same sample in a study of shared clonotypes between healthy human individuals. The protocol was immunoSEQ multiplex PCR, while the TCRdb copy is restricted to in-frame clones and leaves out a portion. The repertoire holds about 360,000 clones, with over 70% as singletons. The sequencing input was memory CD4+ T cells sorted from blood. The subset here: CD45RA-negative fraction. The source of these receptors is a man in his thirties or forties in good health.

The chain is built from TRBV4-1 and TRBJ1-3; D might be TRBD1 (5 bases). The germline CDR1 and CDR2 sequences are MGHRA and YSYEKL. The CDR3 is 18 amino acids. The V gene lost 0 bases and the J gene lost 0 bases, with 15 bases spanning the gap. Here the CDR3 reads CASSQDMLGQLSGNTIYF. CDR3 DNA: TGCGCCAGCAGCCAAGATATGTTGGGGCAGCTCTCTGGAAACACCATATATTTT.

The chain has TRBV7-9 and TRBJ1-3; D possibly corresponds to TRBD1 (6 bases). Germline CDR1 reads SEHNR; CDR2 reads FQNEAQ (reference sequence). V was clipped by 5 bases and J by 4 bases, with 12 bases between them. CDR3 length equals 14 residues. The CDR3 spells CASSGRTAGNTIYF. Written as DNA, the CDR3 is TGTGCCAGCAGCGGCCGGACAGCCGGAAACACCATATATTTT.

The gene calls are TRBV2 and TRBJ1-1; possible D gene TRBD1, 5 bases. With 7 bases removed from V and 7 bases from J, the gap between germline ends came to 16 bases. This CDR3 region has 13 residues. The germline gives CDR1 SNHLY, CDR2 FYNNEI. The CDR3 DNA sequence: TGTGCCAGCACCGAAAGTCCAAGGGGTGAAGCTTTCTTT. Translated, it gives CASTESPRGEAFF.

The chain links TRBV6-5 to TRBJ2-7; the match to TRBD1 covers 7 bases. J lost 4 bases, V lost 5 bases, and 8 bases had no gene match. CDR1 is MNHEY, CDR2 SVGAGI, per germline. The CDR3 consists of 14 residues. CDR3 bases: TGTGCCAGCAGTCCTACAGGGGCGCTTTACGAGCAGTACTTC. This encodes CASSPTGALYEQYF.

V gene TRBV6-5 combines with J gene TRBJ1-3; D is uncertain. Germline V CDR1 and CDR2: MNHEY, SVGAGI. The CDR3 loop spans 14 amino acids. Between the trimmed V and J ends, which lost 7 bases and 0 bases, there was a span of 10 bases. The CDR3 reads CASTPYRSGNTIYF. The CDR3 coding sequence is TGTGCCAGCACCCCATATCGCTCTGGAAACACCATATATTTT.

The rearrangement uses TRBV30 and TRBJ1-3; D is unresolved. This CDR3 comprises 14 residues. CDR1 and CDR2 from the germline V gene are GTSNPN and SVGIG (reference sequence). The germline V and J ends were trimmed by 3 bases and 4 bases, with 13 bases remaining between them. The CDR3 here is CAWSQTIPGNTIYF. CDR3 sequence (DNA): TGTGCCTGGAGCCAAACCATTCCGGGAAACACCATATATTTT. Full variable domain (missing parts from reference TRBV30 and TRBJ1-3): SQTIHQWPATLVQPVGSPLSLECTVEGTSNPNLYWYRQAAGRGLQLLFYSVGIGQISSEVPQNLSASRPQDRQFILSSKKLLLSDSGFYLCAWSQTIPGNTIYFGEGSWLTVV.

V is TRBV7-3 and J is TRBJ2-1; 13 nucleotides match TRBD2. Germline CDR1 reads SGHTA; CDR2 reads FQGTGA. The V and J ends lost 2 bases and 10 bases, in that order; junction bases with no gene match: 5. CDR3 size: 15 residues. The CDR3 spells CASSLLGLAGKEQFF. CDR3 sequence (DNA): TGTGCCAGCAGCTTATTGGGACTAGCGGGAAAAGAGCAGTTCTTC.

This clone was counted only a few times. CDR3 DNA: TGTGCCAGCAGCCCAGCGGGAGGTTGTGAGACCCAGTACTTC. Residues: CASSPAGGCETQYF. The chain is built from TRBV12-1 and TRBJ2-5; whether TRBD2, the table's D call, matches the DNA was not checked. TRBV12-1 is deemed a pseudogene. The CDR3 runs 14 residues.

The V call is TRBV11-2, the J call TRBJ2-7; tentative D call: TRBD2 (6 bases). The V gene lost 5 bases and the J gene lost 3 bases, with 11 bases spanning the gap. Germline CDR1 is SGHAT and CDR2 is FQNNGV. The CDR3 extends over 13 amino acids. The CDR3 sequence: CASSRRGLYEQYF. As DNA, the CDR3 is TGTGCCAGCAGCCGGCGGGGACTCTACGAGCAGTACTTC.

In this sample, this clone turned up a few times. Other DNA sequences in the same sample also yield this CDR3. The genes are TRBV11-2 and TRBJ2-7; D call uncertain. V lost 2 bases and J 3 bases, leaving 5 bases between the germline ends. The length of the CDR3 is 12 residues. Germline CDR1 SGHAT, CDR2 FQNNGV. CDR3 bases: TGTGCCAGCAGCTTACTCAGCTACGAGCAGTACTTC. It translates to CASSLLSYEQYF.

The chain carries TRBV5-4 and TRBJ1-4, with D possibly being TRBD1 (5 bases). Germline CDR1 SGHNT, CDR2 YYREEE (reference sequence). The CDR3 has 16 amino acids. Deletions cut 3 bases from V and 2 bases from J, with 14 bases between. The CDR3 sequence: CASSSTQGATNEKLFF. The CDR3 DNA sequence: TGTGCCAGCAGCTCGACTCAGGGAGCTACTAATGAAAAACTGTTTTTT.

Concerning this clone: The same CDR3 arises from other DNA sequences in this sample as well. The V call is TRBV5-1, the J call TRBJ1-2, with D uncertain. V shed 0 bases and J shed 0 bases, with 6 bases lying between them. The CDR3 has 14 amino acids. Germline-derived CDR1 and CDR2 are SGHRS and YFSETQ. This CDR3 reads CASSLESPNYGYTF. The CDR3, as DNA: TGCGCCAGCAGCTTGGAATCACCTAACTATGGCTACACCTTC.

This clone has only a few counts. The chain carries TRBV10-3 and TRBJ1-6; D is perhaps TRBD1 (5 bases). The length of the CDR3 is 14 residues. Looked up from germline, CDR1 is ENHRY and CDR2 is SYGVKD. The V end was cut by 2 bases, the J end by 8 bases, with 10 bases between. CDR3 nucleotide sequence: TGTGCCATCAGTGAGATGGACACAGATTCACCCCTCCACTTT. Its protein is CAISEMDTDSPLHF.

This rearrangement joins TRBV7-2 to TRBJ2-7; maybe TRBD1 (5 bases). Germline CDR1 SGHTA, CDR2 FQGNSA. The CDR3 consists of 14 residues. Trimming took 1 base from V and 4 from J, leaving 11 bases between them. DNA for the CDR3: TGTGCCAGCAGCTTAGATTGGACATCTTACGAGCAGTACTTC. Encoded protein: CASSLDWTSYEQYF.

The chain is built from TRBV7-2 and TRBJ1-1, with 7 bases matching TRBD1. Germline V gene data show CDR1 as SGHTA and CDR2 as FQGNSA. CDR3 length: 14 residues. Losses at the gene ends were 5 bases for V and 5 bases for J; bases not matched to a gene: 8. In nucleotides, the CDR3 is TGTGCCAGCAGCCCGGCCAGGGGGGGGACTGAAGCTTTCTTT. It codes for CASSPARGGTEAFF.

The rearrangement joins TRBV5-1 to TRBJ2-3; D gene uncertain. V was trimmed by 5 bases and J by 0 bases, leaving 16 bases between them. The CDR3 has 16 residues. In germline, CDR1 is SGHRS, CDR2 YFSETQ. CDR3 in DNA: TGCGCCAGCAGACCCTCTGGAGTAACCAGCACAGATACGCAGTATTTT. It translates to CASRPSGVTSTDTQYF.

This clone was seen only a few times. J is TRBJ2-1 and V is TRBV7-2, with D possibly being TRBD1 or TRBD2 (6 bases each). V lost 5 bases, J lost 8 bases, and 16 bases lay in between. The germline CDR1 and CDR2 sequences are SGHTA and FQGNSA. CDR3 length: 14 amino acids. CDR3 sequence (DNA): TGTGCCAGCAGCACTAGCCCCCAGGGGTATGAGCAGTTCTTC. This codes for CASSTSPQGYEQFF. The full variable domain, completed using reference TRBV7-2 and TRBJ2-1, is GAGVSQSPSNKVTEKGKDVELRCDPISGHTALYWYRQSLGQGLEFLIYFQGNSAPDKSGLPSDRFSAERTGGSVSTLTIQRTQQEDSAVYLCASSTSPQGYEQFFGPGTRLTVL.

V gene TRBV28 combines with J gene TRBJ1-1; D gene ambiguous. The CDR3 is 14 amino acids. V lost 2 bases, J lost 0 bases, and 7 bases lay in between. CDR1 is MDHEN, CDR2 SYDVKM, per germline. CDR3 in DNA: TGTGCCAGCAGTTTACCCGGGATGAACACTGAAGCTTTCTTT. The encoded protein is CASSLPGMNTEAFF.

In regard to this clone: This same CDR3 is encoded by further DNA sequences in the sample. The genes are TRBV5-1 and TRBJ2-3, with 10 nucleotides matching TRBD2. The CDR3 sequence is 15 residues long. Per germline, CDR1 SGHRS and CDR2 YFSETQ. V lost 2 bases, J lost 1 base, and 1 base stayed unmatched. CDR3 region: CASSLGLAGTDTQYF. Here the CDR3 DNA reads TGCGCCAGCAGCTTAGGACTAGCGGGCACAGATACGCAGTATTTT.

Points on this clone: The identical CDR3 is also encoded by other nucleotide sequences in the sample. The chain recombines TRBV11-3 with TRBJ2-1; D may be TRBD1 (5 bases). The CDR3 runs to 13 residues. V shed 5 bases and J shed 0 bases, with 5 bases lying between them. Germline CDR1 reads SGHNT; CDR2 reads YENEEA. The chain's CDR3 is CASSDSSYNEQFF. The CDR3 DNA is TGTGCCAGCAGCGACAGCTCCTACAATGAGCAGTTCTTC.

V is TRBV14 and J is TRBJ1-3; maybe TRBD1 (6 bases). Germline V gene data show CDR1 as SGHDN and CDR2 as FVKESK. This CDR3 is built from 16 residues. V lost 4 bases, J lost 0 bases, and 13 bases lay in between. The CDR3 coding sequence is TGTGCCAGCAGCCGTGGCCCCAGGGGCTCTGGAAACACCATATATTTT. Its protein product is CASSRGPRGSGNTIYF.

This chain uses TRBV7-9 with TRBJ1-5; tentatively, D is TRBD1 (5 bases). The CDR3 has 16 residues. Germline CDR1 and CDR2: SEHNR and FQNEAQ (reference sequence). With 0 bases removed from V and 2 bases from J, the gap between germline ends came to 11 bases. DNA of the CDR3: TGTGCCAGCAGCTTAGCGTTTCGGGGGGGCAATCAGCCCCAGCATTTT. It codes for CASSLAFRGGNQPQHF.

The chain carries TRBV27 and TRBJ2-7, with unresolved D. Germline lookup yields CDR1 MNHEY and CDR2 SMNVEV (reference sequence). V shed 2 bases and J shed 4 bases, with 6 bases lying between them. The CDR3 has 12 amino acids. The CDR3 region is CASSLDGYEQYF. CDR3 coding DNA: TGTGCCAGCAGTTTAGATGGGTACGAGCAGTACTTC.

This sequence joins TRBV28 and TRBJ2-2, with D possibly matching TRBD1 (5 bases). This CDR3 is 15 amino acids long. The V gene's germline CDR1 is MDHEN and CDR2 SYDVKM. Trimming took 3 bases from V and 1 from J, leaving 9 bases between them. CDR3 DNA: TGTGCCAGCAGTTTTGGGGCTGTGAACACCGGGGAGCTGTTTTTT. This codes for CASSFGAVNTGELFF. Together with reference TRBV28 and TRBJ2-2, the CDR3 gives the full variable domain: DVKVTQSSRYLVKRTGEKVFLECVQDMDHENMFWYRQDPGLGLRLIYFSYDVKMKEKGDIPEGYSVSREKKERFSLILESASTNQTSMYLCASSFGAVNTGELFFGEGSRLTVL.

The chain is built from TRBV6-1 and TRBJ1-3; D not resolved. CDR1 is MNHNS, CDR2 SASEGT, per germline. The ends were cut back, 11 bases at V and 3 bases at J, with 8 bases in the middle. The CDR3 consists of 11 residues. For the CDR3, the DNA is TGTGCCGGCGGCCTTGGAAACACCATATATTTT. The encoded protein is CAGGLGNTIYF.

The chain carries TRBV29-1 and TRBJ2-7; 10 nucleotides match TRBD1. The V and J ends lost 6 bases and 5 bases, in that order; junction bases with no gene match: 10. Germline CDR1 SQVTM, CDR2 ANQGSEA. CDR3 length: 14 residues. The CDR3, as DNA: TGCAGCGTAATGACAGGGGGCGCGTTGGACGAGCAGTACTTC. It translates to CSVMTGGALDEQYF.

The V call is TRBV21-1, the J call TRBJ2-6. TRBV21-1 is deemed a pseudogene. The CDR3 is 15 amino acids. This CDR3 is CASSMRTSGANVLTF. In DNA form, the CDR3 reads TGTGCCAGCAGTATGAGGACCTCTGGGGCCAACGTCCTGACTTTC.